This section outlines one T cell receptor beta chain sequence together with its context. This record comes from a study of blood T cell repertoires in COVID-19. The ends lost 4 bases at V and 1 base at J; junction bases unmatched: 0. Germline lookup yields CDR1 MGHRA and CDR2 YSYEKL. The CDR3 loop spans 15 amino acids. Some clones are missing from TCRdb's copy, which holds only in-frame ones; the method was immunoSEQ multiplex PCR. The sample contains more than 300,000 clones, more than 75% of which appear only once. Sequences were obtained from PBMCs or T cells enriched from blood (not recorded which). The chain is built from TRBV4-1 and TRBJ2-2; TRBD2 matches at 10 bases. The TCR comes from a woman younger than 30 who had recovered from COVID-19. The CDR3: CASSLAGGNTGELFF. In DNA form, the CDR3 reads TGCGCCAGCAGCCTAGCGGGGGGGAACACCGGGGAGCTGTTTTTT.